The 24 T cell receptor beta chains below all came from one sample that was sequenced in a study of shared clonotypes between healthy human individuals. Repertoires were generated with immunoSEQ multiplex PCR, while TCRdb's copy carries only in-frame clones and drops some. The table has hundreds of thousands of clones, approximately 96% seen once. Selected positively for CCR7 and CD45RO-negative, naive CD8 cells excluded terminally differentiated effector memory CD45RA+ cells. Source material: naive CD8+ T cells sorted from blood. The origin of the receptors is a woman aged 25 to 39 in good health.

V gene TRBV27 combines with J gene TRBJ2-1; D not resolved. With 5 bases removed from V and 2 bases from J, the gap between germline ends came to 4 bases. The germline CDR1 and CDR2 sequences are MNHEY and SMNVEV (reference sequence). The CDR3 spans 12 residues. The CDR3 sequence: CASSHPYNEQFF. The CDR3 DNA is TGTGCCAGCAGTCACCCCTACAATGAGCAGTTCTTC.

The chain links TRBV29-1 to TRBJ2-7; a possible D gene is TRBD1 (6 bases). The CDR3 runs to 15 residues. The V and J ends lost 2 bases and 1 base respectively, with 15 bases between them. Germline lookup yields CDR1 SQVTM and CDR2 ANQGSEA. CDR3 amino acids: CSVELEQGKSYEQYF. In DNA, the CDR3 is TGCAGCGTTGAACTCGAACAGGGAAAGTCCTACGAGCAGTACTTC.

The rearrangement joins TRBV19 to TRBJ2-7; possibly TRBD1 for D (5 bases). Trimming removed 3 bases at V and 2 bases at J, with 11 bases between. Looked up from germline, CDR1 is LNHDA and CDR2 is SQIVND (reference sequence). The CDR3 extends over 14 amino acids. The CDR3 region is CASSIDSRPYEQYF. The CDR3 bases are TGTGCCAGTAGTATCGACAGCCGGCCCTACGAGCAGTACTTC.

This clone was recorded only once. The rearrangement links TRBV19 to TRBJ2-2; 10 nucleotides line up with TRBD2. From germline, CDR1 is LNHDA and CDR2 SQIVND (reference sequence). J was trimmed by 7 bases and V by 4 bases; bases with no gene match: 6. CDR3 size: 15 residues. This CDR3 reads CASSSPGTSDGELFF. The CDR3 region has the DNA TGTGCCAGTAGTAGCCCGGGGACTAGCGACGGGGAGCTGTTTTTT.

This chain links TRBV28 with TRBJ1-5; D ambiguous. V was shortened by 1 base and J by 8 bases, with 18 bases between the two germline ends. The CDR3 runs 16 residues. Germline CDR1 and CDR2: MDHEN and SYDVKM. CDR3: CASSLSQPISFEPQHF. CDR3 DNA sequence: TGTGCCAGCAGTTTATCCCAGCCAATATCGTTTGAGCCCCAGCATTTT.

This chain joins TRBV4-1 and TRBJ2-7; D is unresolved. Germline V lookup: CDR1 MGHRA, CDR2 YSYEKL. The CDR3 is 13 residues long. V shed 0 bases and J shed 3 bases, with 6 bases lying between them. The CDR3: CASSQEGHYEQYF. The DNA of the CDR3 is TGCGCCAGCAGCCAAGAGGGCCACTACGAGCAGTACTTC.

The CDR3 DNA reads as TGTGCCATCAGTGAACCTGCCGGGACTAGCGGCACAGATACGCAGTATTTT. Amino acid sequence: CAISEPAGTSGTDTQYF. The chain employs TRBV10-3 and TRBJ2-3; 10 bases are a match to TRBD2. CDR1 ENHRY and CDR2 SYGVKD come from the germline V gene. Losses at the gene ends were 3 bases for V and 1 base for J; bases not matched to a gene: 7. The CDR3 is 17 residues long.

V gene TRBV9 combines with J gene TRBJ2-7, with 7 bases fitting TRBD1. The CDR3 has 17 amino acids. The V segment lost 3 bases and the J segment 0 bases; nucleotides outside the gene matches: 12. The germline V gene has CDR1 SGDLS and CDR2 YYNGEE. Here the CDR3 reads CASSGEVRGQHSYEQYF. The DNA for the CDR3 is TGTGCCAGCAGCGGCGAGGTGAGGGGACAGCACTCCTACGAGCAGTACTTC.

The chain combines TRBV4-1 with TRBJ2-1, with 13 bases fitting TRBD2. The germline V gene has CDR1 MGHRA and CDR2 YSYEKL. There are 16 residues in the CDR3. V shed 0 bases, J shed 10 bases, and the junction held 6 bases outside the gene matches. The CDR3 loop is CASSQETSGRAREQFF. As DNA, the CDR3 is TGCGCCAGCAGCCAAGAAACTAGCGGGAGGGCGAGAGAGCAGTTCTTC.

The chain combines TRBV7-9 with TRBJ2-1; 7 bases fit TRBD2. The V gene end was trimmed by 3 bases and the J gene end by 3 bases; junction bases not matched to a gene: 2. CDR1 is SEHNR and CDR2 is FQNEAQ in the germline V gene (reference sequence). The CDR3 is 14 residues long. The CDR3 nucleotides are TGTGCCAGCAGCTTTGGGGACTACTACAATGAGCAGTTCTTC. Translation gives CASSFGDYYNEQFF.

This clone was seen only once. J is TRBJ2-1 and V is TRBV5-4; 10 bases match TRBD1. J gave up 8 bases and V 8 bases, and 7 bases lay outside the gene matches. The germline V gene has CDR1 SGHNT and CDR2 YYREEE (reference sequence). This CDR3 region has 13 residues. The CDR3 is CASSRDRGHEQFF. CDR3 nucleotide sequence: TGTGCCAGTAGCCGGGACAGGGGTCATGAGCAGTTCTTC.

V usage is TRBV1 and J usage is TRBJ2-5; no check of the table's D call, TRBD2, against the DNA was made. TRBV1 is an annotated pseudogene. This CDR3 region has 17 residues. CDR3: CTSSLVSTPTKQETQYF. CDR3 in DNA: TGCACCAGCAGCCTCGTTTCGACTCCTACGAAACAAGAGACCCAGTACTTC.

The chain has TRBV9 and TRBJ1-1, with 7 bases matching TRBD1. Germline V gives CDR1 SGDLS, CDR2 YYNGEE. After removal of 5 bases from V and 5 bases from J, the junction contained 6 bases not matched to a gene. CDR3 length: 13 residues. In DNA form, the CDR3 reads TGTGCCAGCAGTCAGGGGGGAGGGACTGAAGCTTTCTTT. Protein sequence: CASSQGGGTEAFF.

The CDR3 coding sequence is TGTGCCAGCAGTCCCAATAGCGGCAATGAGCAGTTCTTC. Translating it yields CASSPNSGNEQFF. The chain links TRBV28 to TRBJ2-1, with D possibly being TRBD2 (6 bases). Trimming took off 5 bases at V and 6 bases at J, with 11 bases between the two ends. This CDR3 is built from 13 residues. From germline, CDR1 is MDHEN and CDR2 SYDVKM.

This clone occurred once. The chain combines TRBV6-5 with TRBJ1-3; D perhaps matches TRBD1 (5 bases). The V gene's germline CDR1 is MNHEY and CDR2 SVGAGI. V was shortened by 6 bases and J by 0 bases, with 9 bases between the two germline ends. The CDR3 is made up of 14 amino acids. CDR3 coding DNA: TGTGCCAGCAGGGGACTGGTCTCTGGAAACACCATATATTTT. It specifies CASRGLVSGNTIYF.

Here the CDR3 reads CASSPELASWDEQYF. CDR3 nucleotide sequence: TGTGCCAGCTCACCAGAGCTAGCGTCCTGGGACGAGCAGTACTTC. The chain employs TRBV18 and TRBJ2-7; tentative D call: TRBD2 (6 bases). Trimming left V 2 bases short and J 5 bases short, with 16 bases between. The germline CDR1 and CDR2 sequences are KGHSH and LQKENI. The CDR3 totals 15 residues.

The genes are TRBV5-4 and TRBJ2-7; no clear D. The CDR3 has 15 residues. Germline CDR1 reads SGHNT; CDR2 reads YYREEE (reference sequence). V was trimmed by 0 bases and J by 1 base, leaving 11 bases between them. The CDR3 DNA follows: TGTGCCAGCAGCTTGGAACTTGGCACATCCTACGAGCAGTACTTC. Residues: CASSLELGTSYEQYF.

The chain recombines TRBV4-1 with TRBJ1-3; D is unresolved. Germline V gene lookup returns CDR1 MGHRA and CDR2 YSYEKL. This CDR3 region has 15 residues. V was shortened by 6 bases and J by 4 bases, with 16 bases between the two germline ends. The CDR3 DNA reads as TGCGCCAGCAGACCCACAACACGAGCGGGAAACACCATATATTTT. Translating it yields CASRPTTRAGNTIYF.

The V call is TRBV11-1, the J call TRBJ1-1; no definite D call. The CDR3 covers 13 residues. Germline V lookup: CDR1 SGHAT, CDR2 FQDESV (reference sequence). Trimming left V 1 base short and J 2 bases short, with 5 bases between. As DNA, the CDR3 is TGTGCCAGCAGCTTAGGACATAACACTGAAGCTTTCTTT. Its protein is CASSLGHNTEAFF.

V usage is TRBV6-5 and J usage is TRBJ2-5; 9 bases match TRBD2. Germline V gene sequence: CDR1 MNHEY, CDR2 SVGAGI. This CDR3 contains 15 residues. Trimming removed 6 bases from V and 4 bases from J; junction bases left unmatched: 9. The DNA for the CDR3 is TGTGCCAGCAGACCCGGGATAGCGGGGGTAGAGACCCAGTACTTC. Amino acids: CASRPGIAGVETQYF.

The rearrangement joins TRBV25-1 to TRBJ1-5, with 10 bases aligning to TRBD1. The CDR3 totals 14 residues. The V gene end was trimmed by 3 bases and the J gene end by 5 bases; junction bases not matched to a gene: 1. Looked up from germline, CDR1 is MGHDK and CDR2 is SYGVNS. In DNA form, the CDR3 reads TGTGCCAGCAGTGACGGGACAGGGGATCAGCCCCAGCATTTT. Protein: CASSDGTGDQPQHF. Looking up the rest from reference TRBV25-1 and TRBJ1-5 gives the full variable domain: EADIYQTPRYLVIGTGKKITLECSQTMGHDKMYWYQQDPGMELHLIHYSYGVNSTEKGDLSSESTVSRIRTEHFPLTLESARPSHTSQYLCASSDGTGDQPQHFGDGTRLSIL.

This clone was observed a single time. The rearrangement uses TRBV27 and TRBJ2-1, with 8 bases that match TRBD2. This CDR3 region has 15 residues. The germline CDR1 and CDR2 sequences are MNHEY and SMNVEV (reference sequence). The junction had 5 bases not matched to a gene; V was cut back by 1 base and J by 6 bases. The CDR3 loop reads CASSLLPLAGNEQFF. In nucleotides, the CDR3 is TGTGCCAGCAGTTTATTACCGCTAGCGGGCAATGAGCAGTTCTTC.

A single count supports this clone. This rearrangement joins TRBV5-1 to TRBJ1-4, with TRBD1 matching over 7 bases. Unmatched junction bases numbered 11, after V lost 1 base and J lost 8 bases. CDR3 size: 16 residues. Germline CDR1 SGHRS, CDR2 YFSETQ. CDR3 in amino acids: CASSLPQQGLGEKLFF. Written as DNA, the CDR3 is TGCGCCAGCAGCTTGCCTCAACAGGGGCTTGGGGAAAAACTGTTTTTT.

The V gene is TRBV4-1, the J gene TRBJ2-3, with no clear D. This CDR3 has 15 amino acids. V lost 0 bases and J 4 bases, leaving 11 bases between the germline ends. CDR1 is MGHRA, CDR2 YSYEKL, per germline. The CDR3 sequence is CASSQDRSVPDTQYF. The CDR3 nucleotides read TGCGCCAGCAGCCAAGATCGGTCGGTTCCAGATACGCAGTATTTT.